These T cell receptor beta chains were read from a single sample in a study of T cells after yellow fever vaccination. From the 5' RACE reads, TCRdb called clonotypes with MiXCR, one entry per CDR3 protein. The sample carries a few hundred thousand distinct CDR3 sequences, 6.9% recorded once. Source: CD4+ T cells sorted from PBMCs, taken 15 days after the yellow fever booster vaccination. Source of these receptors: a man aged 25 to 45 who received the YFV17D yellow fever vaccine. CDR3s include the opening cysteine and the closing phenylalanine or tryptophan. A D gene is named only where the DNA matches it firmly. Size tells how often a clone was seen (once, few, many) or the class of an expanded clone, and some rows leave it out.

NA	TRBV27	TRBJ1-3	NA	TGTGCCAGCAGTACGGGACGGGTCTCTGGAAACACCATATATTTT	CASSTGRVSGNTIYF
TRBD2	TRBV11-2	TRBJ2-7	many	TGTGCCAGCAGCCCGAGACTAGCGGGAGGGAACGAGCAGTACTTC	CASSPRLAGGNEQYF
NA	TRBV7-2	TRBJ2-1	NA	TGTGCCAGCAGCTTCGCCCTGAACCCCTACAATGAGCAGTTCTTC	CASSFALNPYNEQFF
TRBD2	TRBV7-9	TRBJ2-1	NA	TGTGCCAGCAGCCTGACTAGCGGGAGTCTTAATGAGCAGTTCTTC	CASSLTSGSLNEQFF
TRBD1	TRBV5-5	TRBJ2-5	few	TGTGCCAGCAGCAAGGAAGGGGCAGGGGGCCGCGAGACCCAGTACTTC	CASSKEGAGGRETQYF
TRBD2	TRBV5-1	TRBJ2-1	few	TGCGCCAGCAGCATGGTAGCGGGAAATAACAATGAGCAGTTCTTC	CASSMVAGNNNEQFF
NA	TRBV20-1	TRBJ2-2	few	TGCAGTGCTAGAGGGGGGGGTGGACAGGGCTTAGGCACCGGGGAGCTGTTTTTT	CSARGGGGQGLGTGELFF
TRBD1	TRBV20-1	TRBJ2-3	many	TGCAGTGCTAGTGTTGGACAGGTTGGAGATACGCAGTATTTT	CSASVGQVGDTQYF
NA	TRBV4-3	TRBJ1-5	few	TGCGCCAGCAGCCAAGACTGGACAGTCCGCATTCAGCCCCAGCATTTT	CASSQDWTVRIQPQHF
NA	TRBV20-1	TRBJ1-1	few	TGCAGTGGTGTGCAGACCACTGAAGCTTTCTTT	CSGVQTTEAFF
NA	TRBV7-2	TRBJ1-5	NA	TGTGCCAGCAGCTTAACAGGAACCGGCGGGAGCAATCAGCCCCAGCATTTT	CASSLTGTGGSNQPQHF
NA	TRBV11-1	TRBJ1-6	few	TGTGCCAGCAGCACCCCACGGTTAGCAGGAAAGGGGAATTCACCCCTCCACTTT	CASSTPRLAGKGNSPLHF
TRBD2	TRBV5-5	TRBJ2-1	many	TGTGCCAGCAGCTTGGAAGCTAGCGGGGACCTGAGAAATGAGCAGTTCTTC	CASSLEASGDLRNEQFF
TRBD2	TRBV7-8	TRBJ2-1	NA	TGTGCCAGCAGCTTAGCGCGTGGTAGCGGGAGCGTCGGGGCTTCCTACAATGAGCAGTTCTTC	CASSLARGSGSVGASYNEQFF
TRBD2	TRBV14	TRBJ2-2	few	TGTGCCAGCAGCCAACGATGGGGGGGACCGAACACCGGGGAGCTGTTTTTT	CASSQRWGGPNTGELFF
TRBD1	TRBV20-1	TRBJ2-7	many	TGCAGTGCTAGAAGGCAAGCAGGGGGCTCCTCCGAGCAGTACTTC	CSARRQAGGSSEQYF
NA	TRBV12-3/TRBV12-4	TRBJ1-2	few	TGTGCCAGCAGCGATAGTAGGAACTATGGCTACACCTTC	CASSDSRNYGYTF
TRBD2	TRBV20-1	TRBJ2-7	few	TGCAGTGCTAGCAGCAGGACTAGCGGGAGTTTTTACGAGCAGTACTTC	CSASSRTSGSFYEQYF
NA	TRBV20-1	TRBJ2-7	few	TGCAGTGCTAGAGATCTGCAGTTAACCCTCTACGAGCAGTACTTC	CSARDLQLTLYEQYF
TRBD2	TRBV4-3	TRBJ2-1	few	TGCGCCAGCAGCTCAAGCATTACTAGCGGGAGGTCCGGGGGGCAGTTCTTC	CASSSSITSGRSGGQFF
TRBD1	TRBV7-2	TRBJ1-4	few	TGTGCCAGCAGCTTAACAGGGGATGAAAAACTGTTTTTT	CASSLTGDEKLFF
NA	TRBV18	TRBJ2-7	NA	TGTGCCAGCTCACCTCCGGGGGTACCCTACGAGCAGTACTTC	CASSPPGVPYEQYF
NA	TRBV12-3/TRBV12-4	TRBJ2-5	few	TGTGCCAGCAGTTTCGCGGTAGAGACCCAGTACTTC	CASSFAVETQYF
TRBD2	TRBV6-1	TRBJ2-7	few	TGTGCCAGCAGTGAAGCGGGTAGCGGGCGAGGAGGAGGCTACGAGCAGTACTTC	CASSEAGSGRGGGYEQYF
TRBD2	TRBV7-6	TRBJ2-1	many	TGTGCCAGCAGCTTAGCAGCGGGAGGGTACAATGAGCAGTTCTTC	CASSLAAGGYNEQFF
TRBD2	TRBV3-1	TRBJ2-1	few	TGTGCCAGCAGCCGCACTCTAGCGGGAGGAAATGAGCAGTTCTTC	CASSRTLAGGNEQFF
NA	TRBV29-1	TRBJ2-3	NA	TGCAGCGTTGACGGGAGCGGCGGGACAGATACGCAGTATTTT	CSVDGSGGTDTQYF
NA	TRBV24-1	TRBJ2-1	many	TGTGCCACCAGTGATCACCGGGACTCCGTGGGGGAGCAGTTCTTC	CATSDHRDSVGEQFF
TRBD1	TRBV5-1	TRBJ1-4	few	TGCGCCAGCAGCAAGGGGACAGGGGTAACTAATGAAAAACTGTTTTTT	CASSKGTGVTNEKLFF
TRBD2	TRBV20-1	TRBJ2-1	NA	TGCAGTGCTAGAGTGACTAGCAAGGGCTGGCAGTTCTTC	CSARVTSKGWQFF
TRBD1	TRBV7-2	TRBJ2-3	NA	TGTGCCAGCGGGACAGGTAACACAGATACGCAGTATTTT	CASGTGNTDTQYF
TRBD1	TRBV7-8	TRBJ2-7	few	TGTGCCAGCAGCTTTCGGACAGGATACTACGAGCAGTACTTC	CASSFRTGYYEQYF
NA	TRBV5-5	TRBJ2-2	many	TGTGCCAGCAGCTTCGGAGAGGATCCCGGGGAGCTGTTTTTT	CASSFGEDPGELFF
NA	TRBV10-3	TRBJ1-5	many	TGTGCCATCAGTCGGGACAAGTATAGCAATCAGCCCCAGCATTTT	CAISRDKYSNQPQHF
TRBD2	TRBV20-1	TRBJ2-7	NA	TGCAGTGCTAGCGGGAGGGTCCCTGTGTACGAGCAGTACTTC	CSASGRVPVYEQYF
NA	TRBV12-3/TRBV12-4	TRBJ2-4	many	TGTGCCAGCAGTTTAAATGGCAGGACCGAGTACTTC	CASSLNGRTEYF
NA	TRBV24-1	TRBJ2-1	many	TGTGCCACCGGGGGTTACAATGAGCAGTTCTTC	CATGGYNEQFF
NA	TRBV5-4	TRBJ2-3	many	TGTGCCAGCAGCTTGGTTAGCAGGGCAGATACGCAGTATTTT	CASSLVSRADTQYF
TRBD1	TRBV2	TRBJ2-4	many	TGTGCCAGCAGTGACCGGGACAGGGACGCCAAAAACATTCAGTACTTC	CASSDRDRDAKNIQYF
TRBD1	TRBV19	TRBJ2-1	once	TGTGCCAGTAGTATAGACTGGACAGGGTCCAATGAGCAGTTCTTC	CASSIDWTGSNEQFF
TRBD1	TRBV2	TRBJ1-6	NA	TGTGCCAGCAGTGTGGAAGGACAGGGCCCTTCACCCCTCCACTTT	CASSVEGQGPSPLHF
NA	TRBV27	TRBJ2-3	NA	TGTGCCAGCAGTCCAAGACAGGCTAGCACAGATACGCAGTATTTT	CASSPRQASTDTQYF
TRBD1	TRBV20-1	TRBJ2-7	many	TGCAGTGCTCCAAGCGACAGGGCCCACGAGCAGTACTTC	CSAPSDRAHEQYF
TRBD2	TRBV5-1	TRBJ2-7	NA	TGCGCCAGCAGCTTAACAGCGGGAGCGTACGAGCAGTACTTC	CASSLTAGAYEQYF
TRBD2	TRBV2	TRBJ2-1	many	TGTGCCAGCAGTGAAGGACTAGCGGGTTACAATGAGCAGTTCTTC	CASSEGLAGYNEQFF
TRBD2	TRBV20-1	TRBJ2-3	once	TGCAGTGCTAGGACTAGCGGGAGTTTGCATCCAGATACGCAGTATTTT	CSARTSGSLHPDTQYF